These T cell receptor beta chains were read from a single sample in a study of blood T cell repertoires in COVID-19. Data came from immunoSEQ multiplex PCR; TCRdb stores just in-frame clones and leaves some out. The sample lists some 340,000 clones, 90% to 95% occurring once. The specimen was PBMCs or T cells enriched from blood (not recorded which). These receptors originate from a woman aged 25 to 39 who had been exposed to COVID-19. CDR3s leave out the opening cysteine and the closing phenylalanine or tryptophan. The order of the fields is V gene, J gene, clone size, CDR3 protein. Clone size, where shown, is once, few, many, or a class for clones that have expanded.

TRBV19	TRBJ1-3	-	ASSTSGTGGNTIY
TRBV27	TRBJ2-7	-	ASSTGLRAIYEQY
TRBV19	TRBJ1-5	-	ASSLLRAFPGSNQPQH
TRBV27	TRBJ2-5	-	ASALLTSGGAGNQETQY
TRBV9	TRBJ1-3	-	ASSARPLSGNTIY
TRBV6-2/TRBV6-3	TRBJ1-2	-	ASSEVDYGYT
TRBV7-9	TRBJ1-1	-	ASTLNRDAEAF
TRBV11-3	TRBJ1-6	-	ASSKREDTPLH
TRBV9	TRBJ1-3	few	ASSTADTSGNTIY
TRBV7-9	TRBJ2-5	-	ASSLETSPGETQY
TRBV2	TRBJ1-2	-	ASSETVRGLGGYT
TRBV15	TRBJ2-1	-	ATSVFSGTGGRSYNEQF
TRBV28	TRBJ1-3	-	ASRLDSNSGNTIY
TRBV10-3	TRBJ1-2	-	AIRDSSLTYGYT
TRBV11-2	TRBJ2-3	-	ASSPPGTQY
TRBV7-2	TRBJ1-2	-	ASSPGGFSRGGYT
TRBV29-1	TRBJ2-2	-	SVKDRVDTGELF
TRBV12-3/TRBV12-4	TRBJ2-7	-	ASGGAGEQY
TRBV5-1	TRBJ2-1	-	ASRLYRDNEQF
TRBV6-5	TRBJ1-2	-	ASSYAAGGKNYGYT
TRBV7-8	TRBJ1-1	-	ASSLERANTEAF
TRBV30	TRBJ2-1	few	AWSVRGWGQF